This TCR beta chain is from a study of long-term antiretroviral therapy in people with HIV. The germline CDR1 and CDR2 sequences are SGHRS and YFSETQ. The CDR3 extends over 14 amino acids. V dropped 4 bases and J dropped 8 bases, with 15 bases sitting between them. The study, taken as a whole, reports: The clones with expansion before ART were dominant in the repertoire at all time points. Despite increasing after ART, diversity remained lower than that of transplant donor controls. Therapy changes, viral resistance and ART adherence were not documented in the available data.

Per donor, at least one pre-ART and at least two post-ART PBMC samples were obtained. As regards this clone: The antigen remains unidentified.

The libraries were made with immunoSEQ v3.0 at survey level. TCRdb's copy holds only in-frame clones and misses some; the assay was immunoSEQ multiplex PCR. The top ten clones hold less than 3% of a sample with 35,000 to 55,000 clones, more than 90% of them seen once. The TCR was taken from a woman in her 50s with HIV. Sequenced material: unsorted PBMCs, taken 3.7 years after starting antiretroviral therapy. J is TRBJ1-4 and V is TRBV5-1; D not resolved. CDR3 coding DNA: TGCGCCAGCAGCATGGGGTCGTTGGAGGAAAAACTGTTTTTT. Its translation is CASSMGSLEEKLFF.